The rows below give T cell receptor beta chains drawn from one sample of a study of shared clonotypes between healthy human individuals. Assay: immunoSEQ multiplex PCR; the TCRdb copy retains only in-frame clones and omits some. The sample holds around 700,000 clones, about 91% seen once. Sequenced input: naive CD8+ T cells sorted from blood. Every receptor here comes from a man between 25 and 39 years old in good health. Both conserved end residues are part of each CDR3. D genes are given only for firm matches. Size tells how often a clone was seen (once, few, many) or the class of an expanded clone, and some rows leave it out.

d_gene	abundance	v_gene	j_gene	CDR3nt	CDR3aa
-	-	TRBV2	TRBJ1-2	TGTGCCAGCAGTGAGTCCTGGGCGGGGCATGGCTACACCTTC	CASSESWAGHGYTF
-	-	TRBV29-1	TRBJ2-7	TGCAGCGTAAGGACTGGGGACGGTTCTAACGAGCAGTACTTC	CSVRTGDGSNEQYF
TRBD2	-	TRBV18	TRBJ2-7	TGTGCCAGCTCACAGATTTCTAGCGGGAGCTCCTACGAGCAGTACTTC	CASSQISSGSSYEQYF
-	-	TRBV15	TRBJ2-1	TGTGCCACCAGCAAGTACGACAATTGGCAGTTCTTC	CATSKYDNWQFF
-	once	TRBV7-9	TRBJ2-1	TGTGCCAGCAGCACATCGACTAGAAACAATGAGCAGTTCTTC	CASSTSTRNNEQFF
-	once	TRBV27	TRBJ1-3	TGTGCCAGCAGTTCCTATGACAGCCACACCATATATTTT	CASSSYDSHTIYF
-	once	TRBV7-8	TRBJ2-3	TGTGCCAGCAGCACAACCCCCCCCTCGCCGGGCTCCCCCACAGATACGCAGTATTTT	CASSTTPPSPGSPTDTQYF
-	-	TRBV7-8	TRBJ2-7	TGTGCCAGCAGCCTACGGGGTGGGGTGCGGGACGAGCAGTACTTC	CASSLRGGVRDEQYF
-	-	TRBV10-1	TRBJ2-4	TGCGCCAGCACCCTTTGGCGTCTAGCCAAAAACATTCAGTACTTC	CASTLWRLAKNIQYF
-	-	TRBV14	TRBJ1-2	TGTGCCAGCAGCCTCGGACCCTATGGCTACACCTTC	CASSLGPYGYTF
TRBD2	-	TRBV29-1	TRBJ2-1	TGCAGCCTAGTAGCGGGTATGAATGAGCAGTTCTTC	CSLVAGMNEQFF
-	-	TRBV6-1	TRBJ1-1	TGTGCCAGCAGTGAAGGGGGCGGGGTCGCTGAAGCTTTCTTT	CASSEGGGVAEAFF
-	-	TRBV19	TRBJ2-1	TGTGCCAGTAGTATGGGGTTCTTCTCGCGAAATGAGCAGTTCTTC	CASSMGFFSRNEQFF
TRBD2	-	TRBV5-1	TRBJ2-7	TGCGCCAGCAGCTCCACCTTTCAGCCGACAGCGGGGTACGAGCAGTACTTC	CASSSTFQPTAGYEQYF
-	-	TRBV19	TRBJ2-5	TGTGCCAGTAGTAGAGGGAACCAAGAGACCCAGTACTTC	CASSRGNQETQYF
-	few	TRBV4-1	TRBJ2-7	TGCGCCAGCAGGTCGATTGGCGGGGAGCAGTACTTC	CASRSIGGEQYF
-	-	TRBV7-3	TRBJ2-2	TGTGCCAGCAGCTCCACAGGGTCGAGAACCGGGGAGCTGTTTTTT	CASSSTGSRTGELFF
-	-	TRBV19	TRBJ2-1	TGTGCCAGTAGTATCATCAGGAGTTCCCACAATGAGCAGTTCTTC	CASSIIRSSHNEQFF
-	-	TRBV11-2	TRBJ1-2	TGTGCCAGCAGCCCTGACAGGACCAACTATGGCTACACCTTC	CASSPDRTNYGYTF
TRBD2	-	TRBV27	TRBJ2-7	TGTGCCAGCAGAAAAGGGTCAGGGGTTGAAAGCGGGAGGGCCTACGAGCAGTACTTC	CASRKGSGVESGRAYEQYF
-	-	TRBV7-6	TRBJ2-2	TGTGCCACCGGAGAAAGCAGGGCCACCGGGGAGCTGTTTTTT	CATGESRATGELFF
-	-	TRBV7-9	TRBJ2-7	TGTGCCAGCAGCTTGGGAGCACCCTACGAGCAGTACTTC	CASSLGAPYEQYF
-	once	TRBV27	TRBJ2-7	TGTGCCAGCAGTTTAACCCGGGACGGAGCCTACGAGCAGTACTTC	CASSLTRDGAYEQYF
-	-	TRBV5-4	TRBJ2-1	TGTGCCAGCAGCTTGTTTGGTGAGCAGTTCTTC	CASSLFGEQFF
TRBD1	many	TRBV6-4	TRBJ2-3	TGTGCCAGCAGTGACGGGACAGGGGCAGATACGCAGTATTTT	CASSDGTGADTQYF
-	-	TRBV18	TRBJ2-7	TGTGCCAGCTCACCACCGGCTAGTAACTACGAGCAGTACTTC	CASSPPASNYEQYF
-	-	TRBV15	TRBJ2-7	TGTGCCACCAGCTCCAGGGGAAGTTCCTACGAGCAGTACTTC	CATSSRGSSYEQYF
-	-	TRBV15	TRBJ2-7	TGTGCCACCAGCGCAACTGACACCGGAGGATCCTACGAGCAGTACTTC	CATSATDTGGSYEQYF
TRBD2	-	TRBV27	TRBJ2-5	TGTGCCAGCAGCCCCCTAGCGGGAGGCCTCCAAGAGACCCAGTACTTC	CASSPLAGGLQETQYF
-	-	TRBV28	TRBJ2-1	TGTGCCAGCACCACCGGGGGCTCCTACAATGAGCAGTTCTTC	CASTTGGSYNEQFF
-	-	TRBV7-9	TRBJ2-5	TGTGCCAGCAGCTCCTCGGGACCCCCAGAAGAGACCCAGTACTTC	CASSSSGPPEETQYF
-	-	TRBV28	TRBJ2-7	TGTGCCAGCAGTTTTAGTCTAGCCCACGAGCAGTACTTC	CASSFSLAHEQYF
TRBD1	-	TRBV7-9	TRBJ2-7	TGTGCCAGCAGCCGAGGACAGGGGCTAAACTACGAGCAGTACTTC	CASSRGQGLNYEQYF
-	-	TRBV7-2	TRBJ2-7	TGTGCCAGCAGCTCCCCACAGGGCCACCCCTACGAGCAGTACTTC	CASSSPQGHPYEQYF
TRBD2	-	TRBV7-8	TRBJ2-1	TGTGCCAGCACCCCTGAGGGAGGGTGGCATGAGCAGTTCTTC	CASTPEGGWHEQFF
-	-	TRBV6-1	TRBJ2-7	TGTGCCAGCAGTGAAGGGGTCTGGAATTTCGGAGAGCAGTACTTC	CASSEGVWNFGEQYF
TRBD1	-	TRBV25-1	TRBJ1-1	TGTGCCAGCAGTGTAACCCTCCTCGGGACAGTGAACACTGAAGCTTTCTTT	CASSVTLLGTVNTEAFF
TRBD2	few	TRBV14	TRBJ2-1	TGTGCCAGCAACCACGCGGGAGGGCCCTATGAGCAGTTCTTC	CASNHAGGPYEQFF
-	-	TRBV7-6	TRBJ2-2	TGTGCCAGCAGCTTATTTTCCGGGGAGCTGTTTTTT	CASSLFSGELFF
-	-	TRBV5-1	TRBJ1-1	TGCGCCAGCAGCTTGGGGTCGGGCTCTGAAGCTTTCTTT	CASSLGSGSEAFF
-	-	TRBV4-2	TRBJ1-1	TGTGCCAGCATGTTCGGTCAGGGAAACACTGAAGCTTTCTTT	CASMFGQGNTEAFF
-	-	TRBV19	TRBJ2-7	TGTGCCAGTAGTCTACGGGAGTTCTACGAGCAGTACTTC	CASSLREFYEQYF
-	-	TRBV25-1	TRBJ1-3	TGTGCCAGTGGGGGGATTACAACGAACACTGGAAACACCATATATTTT	CASGGITTNTGNTIYF
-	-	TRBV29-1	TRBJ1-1	TGCAGCGTTCGGCGGATGAACACTGAAGCTTTCTTT	CSVRRMNTEAFF
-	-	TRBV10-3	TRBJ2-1	TGTGCCATCAGTGCTCTAGGGAACAGCTCCTACAATGAGCAGTTCTTC	CAISALGNSSYNEQFF
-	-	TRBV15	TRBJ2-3	TGTGCCACCAGCACCATCACAGATACGCAGTATTTT	CATSTITDTQYF
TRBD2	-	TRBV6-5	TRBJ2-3	TGTGCCAGCAGTTACTGGCTAGCGGGAGACGGAGATACGCAGTATTTT	CASSYWLAGDGDTQYF
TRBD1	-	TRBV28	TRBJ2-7	TGTGCCAGCACCCCGGGACAGGGAACCTACGAGCAGTACTTC	CASTPGQGTYEQYF
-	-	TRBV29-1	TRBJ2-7	TGCAGCGTTGGGACGGACAGCTACGAGCAGTACTTC	CSVGTDSYEQYF
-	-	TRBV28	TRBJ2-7	TGTGCCAGCAGTGAAGCCGGGACAAGTTACGAGCAGTACTTC	CASSEAGTSYEQYF